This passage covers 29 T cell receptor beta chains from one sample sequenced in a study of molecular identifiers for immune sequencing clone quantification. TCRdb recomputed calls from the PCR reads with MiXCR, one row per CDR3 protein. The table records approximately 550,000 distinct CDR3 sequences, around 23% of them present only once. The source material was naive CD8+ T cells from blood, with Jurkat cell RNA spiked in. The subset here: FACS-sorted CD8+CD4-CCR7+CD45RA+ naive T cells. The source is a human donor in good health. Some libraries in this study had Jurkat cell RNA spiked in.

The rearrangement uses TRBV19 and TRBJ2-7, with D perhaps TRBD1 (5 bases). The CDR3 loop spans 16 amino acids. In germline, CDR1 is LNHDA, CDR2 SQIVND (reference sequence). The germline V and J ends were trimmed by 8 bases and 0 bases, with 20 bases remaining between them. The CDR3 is CASATATDQSSYEQYF. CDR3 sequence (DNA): TGTGCCAGTGCCACCGCGACAGACCAGAGCTCCTACGAGCAGTACTTC. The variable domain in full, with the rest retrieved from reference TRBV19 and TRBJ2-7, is DGGITQSPKYLFRKEGQNVTLSCEQNLNHDAMYWYRQDPGQGLRLIYYSQIVNDFQKGDIAEGYSVSREKKESFPLTVTSAQKNPTAFYLCASATATDQSSYEQYFGPGTRLTVT.

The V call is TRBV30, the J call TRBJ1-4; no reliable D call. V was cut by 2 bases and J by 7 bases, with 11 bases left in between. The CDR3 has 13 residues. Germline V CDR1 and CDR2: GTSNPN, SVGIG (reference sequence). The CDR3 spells CAWSLAAGEKLFF. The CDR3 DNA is TGTGCCTGGAGTTTAGCAGCCGGTGAAAAACTGTTTTTT.

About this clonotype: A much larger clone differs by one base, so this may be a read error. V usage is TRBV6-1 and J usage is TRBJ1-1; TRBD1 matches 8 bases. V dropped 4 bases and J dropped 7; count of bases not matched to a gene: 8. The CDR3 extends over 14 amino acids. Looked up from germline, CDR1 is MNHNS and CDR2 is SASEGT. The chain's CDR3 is CASSATGGLLEAFF. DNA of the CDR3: TGTGCCAGCAGTGCTACAGGGGGTCTCCTTGAAGCTTTCTTT.

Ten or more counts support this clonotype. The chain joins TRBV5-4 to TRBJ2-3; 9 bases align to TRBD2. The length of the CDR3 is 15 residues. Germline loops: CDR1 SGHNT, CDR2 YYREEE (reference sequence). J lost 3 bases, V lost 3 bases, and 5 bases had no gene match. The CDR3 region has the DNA TGTGCCAGCAGCTCCGTAGCGGGGGAGACAGATACGCAGTATTTT. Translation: CASSSVAGETDTQYF.

The DNA for the CDR3 is TGCAGCGTTGATTGGGCAGTACAGACCTATGGCTACACCTTC. Its protein product is CSVDWAVQTYGYTF. The chain combines TRBV29-1 with TRBJ1-2; no clear D gene. Germline V CDR1 and CDR2: SQVTM, ANQGSEA. V lost 3 bases and J lost 4, with 15 bases in between. The CDR3 covers 14 residues.

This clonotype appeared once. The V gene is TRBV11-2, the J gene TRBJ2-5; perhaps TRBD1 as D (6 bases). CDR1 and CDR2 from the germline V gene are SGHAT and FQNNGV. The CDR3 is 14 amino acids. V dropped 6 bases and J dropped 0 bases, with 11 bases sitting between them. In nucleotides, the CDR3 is TGTGCCAGCAGGCCCCGGGACAACCAAGAGACCCAGTACTTC. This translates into CASRPRDNQETQYF.

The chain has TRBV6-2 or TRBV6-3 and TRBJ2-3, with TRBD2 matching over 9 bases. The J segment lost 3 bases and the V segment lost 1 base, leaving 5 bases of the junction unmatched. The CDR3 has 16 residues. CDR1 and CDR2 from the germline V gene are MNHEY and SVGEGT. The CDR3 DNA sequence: TGTGCCAGCAGTTACTTGCGGGAGGGGACGACAGATACGCAGTATTTT. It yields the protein CASSYLREGTTDTQYF.

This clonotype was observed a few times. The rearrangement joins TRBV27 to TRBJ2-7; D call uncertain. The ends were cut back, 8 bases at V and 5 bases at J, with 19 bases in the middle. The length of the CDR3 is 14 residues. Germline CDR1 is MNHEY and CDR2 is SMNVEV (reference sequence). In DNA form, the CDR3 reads TGTGCCAGCCGCCCTATCGCCCCTCGGCACGAGCAGTACTTC. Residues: CASRPIAPRHEQYF.

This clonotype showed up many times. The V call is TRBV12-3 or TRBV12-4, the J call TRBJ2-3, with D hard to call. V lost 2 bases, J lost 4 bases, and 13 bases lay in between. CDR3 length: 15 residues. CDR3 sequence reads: CASSLFRSASDTQYF. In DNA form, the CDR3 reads TGTGCCAGCAGTTTATTTAGGAGTGCGTCAGATACGCAGTATTTT.

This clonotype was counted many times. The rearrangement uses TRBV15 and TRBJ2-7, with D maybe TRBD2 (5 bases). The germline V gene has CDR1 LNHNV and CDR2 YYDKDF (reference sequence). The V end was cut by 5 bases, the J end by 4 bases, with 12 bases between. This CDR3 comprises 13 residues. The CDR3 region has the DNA TGTGCCACCAGCGGCGGGCTTACTTACGAGCAGTACTTC. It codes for CATSGGLTYEQYF. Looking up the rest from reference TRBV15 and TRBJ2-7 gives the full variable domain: DAMVIQNPRYQVTQFGKPVTLSCSQTLNHNVMYWYQQKSSQAPKLLFHYYDKDFNNEADTPDNFQSRRPNTSFCFLDIRSPGLGDTAMYLCATSGGLTYEQYFGPGTRLTVT.

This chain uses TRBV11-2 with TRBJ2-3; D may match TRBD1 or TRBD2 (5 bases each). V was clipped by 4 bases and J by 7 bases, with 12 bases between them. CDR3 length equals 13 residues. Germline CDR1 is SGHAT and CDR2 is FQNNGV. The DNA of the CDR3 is TGTGCCAGCAGCTCCGGGGCGTCTTATACGCAGTATTTT. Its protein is CASSSGASYTQYF.

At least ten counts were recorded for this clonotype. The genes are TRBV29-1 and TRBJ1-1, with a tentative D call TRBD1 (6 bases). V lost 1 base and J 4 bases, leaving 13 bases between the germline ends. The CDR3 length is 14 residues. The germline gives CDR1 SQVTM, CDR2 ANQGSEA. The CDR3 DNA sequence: TGCAGCGTTGAAGGCTGGGGGGCGCGCACTGAAGCTTTCTTT. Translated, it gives CSVEGWGARTEAFF.

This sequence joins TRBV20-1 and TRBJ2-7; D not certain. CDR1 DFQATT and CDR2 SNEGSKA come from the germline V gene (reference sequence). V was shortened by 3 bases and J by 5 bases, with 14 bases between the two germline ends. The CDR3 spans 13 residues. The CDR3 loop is CSASSSLSDEQYF. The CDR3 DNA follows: TGCAGTGCTAGTTCCTCCCTAAGCGACGAGCAGTACTTC.

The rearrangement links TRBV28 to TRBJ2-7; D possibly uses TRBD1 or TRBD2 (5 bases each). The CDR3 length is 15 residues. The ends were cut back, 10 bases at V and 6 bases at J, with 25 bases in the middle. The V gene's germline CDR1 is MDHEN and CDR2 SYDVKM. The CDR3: CATRRRGVISGEQYF. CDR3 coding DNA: TGTGCCACCCGCCGGCGAGGGGTTATTTCGGGCGAGCAGTACTTC.

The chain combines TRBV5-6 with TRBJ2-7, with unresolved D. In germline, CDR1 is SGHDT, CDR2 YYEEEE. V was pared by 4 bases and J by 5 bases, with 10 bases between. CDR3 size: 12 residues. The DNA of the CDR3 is TGTGCCAGCAGCCCCGGTTCGAACGAGCAGTACTTC. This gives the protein CASSPGSNEQYF.

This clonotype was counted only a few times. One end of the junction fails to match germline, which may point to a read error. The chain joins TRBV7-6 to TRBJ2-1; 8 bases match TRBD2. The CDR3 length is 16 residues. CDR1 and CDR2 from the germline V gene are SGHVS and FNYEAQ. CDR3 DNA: TGTGCCAGCAGCTTAGCTGTAGCGGGACCTTACAATGTGCAGTTCTTC. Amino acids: CASSLAVAGPYNVQFF.

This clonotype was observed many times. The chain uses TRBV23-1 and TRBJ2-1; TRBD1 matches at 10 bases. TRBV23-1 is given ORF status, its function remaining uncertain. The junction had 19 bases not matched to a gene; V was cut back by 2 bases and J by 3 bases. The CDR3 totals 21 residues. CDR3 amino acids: CASSQGSRDRGREDCYNEQFF. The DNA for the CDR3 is TGCGCCAGCAGTCAAGGAAGCCGGGACAGGGGCCGCGAGGACTGCTACAATGAGCAGTTCTTC.

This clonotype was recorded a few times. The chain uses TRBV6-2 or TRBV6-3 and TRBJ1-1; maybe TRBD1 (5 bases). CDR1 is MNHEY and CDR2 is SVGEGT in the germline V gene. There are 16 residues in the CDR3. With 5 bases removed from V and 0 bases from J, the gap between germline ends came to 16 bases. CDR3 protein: CASSNYWDGMNTEAFF. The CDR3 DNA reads TGTGCCAGCAGTAACTACTGGGACGGAATGAACACTGAAGCTTTCTTT.

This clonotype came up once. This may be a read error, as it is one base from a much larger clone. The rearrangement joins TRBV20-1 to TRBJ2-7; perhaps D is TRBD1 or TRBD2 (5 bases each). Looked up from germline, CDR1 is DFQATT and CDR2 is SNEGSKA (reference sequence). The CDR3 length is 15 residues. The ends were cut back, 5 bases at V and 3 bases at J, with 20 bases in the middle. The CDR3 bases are TGCAGTGCTGTTCTGAGGGGCAGTGAGTTCTACGAGCAGTACTTC. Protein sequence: CSAVLRGSEFYEQYF.

The DNA of the CDR3 is TGCGCCAGCAGCCCCCGGGGTCCAGGGGATCCGAGTAGCTATGGCTACACCTTC. Amino acid sequence: CASSPRGPGDPSSYGYTF. The gene calls are TRBV4-1 and TRBJ1-2, with D possibly matching TRBD1 (6 bases). Trimming pared 4 bases from V and 4 bases from J, leaving 25 bases between. This CDR3 spans 18 amino acids. CDR1 and CDR2 (germline): MGHRA, YSYEKL.

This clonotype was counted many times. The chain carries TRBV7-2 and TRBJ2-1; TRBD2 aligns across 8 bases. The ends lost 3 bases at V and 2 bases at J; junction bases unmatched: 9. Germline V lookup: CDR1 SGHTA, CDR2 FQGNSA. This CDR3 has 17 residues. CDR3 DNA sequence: TGTGCCAGCAGCTTGGGAGCTAGCGGGCCAACCTACAATGAGCAGTTCTTC. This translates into CASSLGASGPTYNEQFF.

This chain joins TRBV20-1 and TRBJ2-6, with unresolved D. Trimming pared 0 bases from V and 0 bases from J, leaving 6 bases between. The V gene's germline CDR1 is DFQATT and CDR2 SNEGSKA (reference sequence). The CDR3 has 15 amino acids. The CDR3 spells CSARDGLSGANVLTF. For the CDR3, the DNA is TGCAGTGCTAGAGATGGCCTCTCTGGGGCCAACGTCCTGACTTTC.

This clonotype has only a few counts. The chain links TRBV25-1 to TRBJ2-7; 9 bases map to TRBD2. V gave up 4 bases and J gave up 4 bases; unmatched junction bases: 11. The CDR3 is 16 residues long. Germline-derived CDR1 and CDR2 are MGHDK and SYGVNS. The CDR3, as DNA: TGTGCCAGCAGTGGGGGAGCGGGAGGTCAGATTTACGAGCAGTACTTC. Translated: CASSGGAGGQIYEQYF.

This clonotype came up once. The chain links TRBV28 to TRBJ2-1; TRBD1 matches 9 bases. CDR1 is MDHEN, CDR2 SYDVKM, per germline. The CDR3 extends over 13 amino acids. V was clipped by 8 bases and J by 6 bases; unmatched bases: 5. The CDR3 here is CASGSGQGNEQFF. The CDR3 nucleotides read TGTGCCAGCGGGTCGGGACAGGGCAATGAGCAGTTCTTC. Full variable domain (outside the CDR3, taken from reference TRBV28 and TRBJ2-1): DVKVTQSSRYLVKRTGEKVFLECVQDMDHENMFWYRQDPGLGLRLIYFSYDVKMKEKGDIPEGYSVSREKKERFSLILESASTNQTSMYLCASGSGQGNEQFFGPGTRLTVL.

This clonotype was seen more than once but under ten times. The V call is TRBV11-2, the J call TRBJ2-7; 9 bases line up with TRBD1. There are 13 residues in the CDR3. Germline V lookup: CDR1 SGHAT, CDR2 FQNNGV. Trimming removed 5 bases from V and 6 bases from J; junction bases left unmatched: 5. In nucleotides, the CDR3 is TGTGCCAGCAGCAAGACAGGGGGAAGCGAGCAGTACTTC. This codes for CASSKTGGSEQYF.

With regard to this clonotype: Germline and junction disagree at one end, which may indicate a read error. The CDR3 DNA is TGCGGTGCTAGAGACTTAGCGGGTTTGGAGGAGACCCAGTACTTC. Translating gives CGARDLAGLEETQYF. The chain couples TRBV20-1 to TRBJ2-5; 7 positions match TRBD2. The CDR3 length is 15 residues. In germline, CDR1 is DFQATT, CDR2 SNEGSKA (reference sequence).

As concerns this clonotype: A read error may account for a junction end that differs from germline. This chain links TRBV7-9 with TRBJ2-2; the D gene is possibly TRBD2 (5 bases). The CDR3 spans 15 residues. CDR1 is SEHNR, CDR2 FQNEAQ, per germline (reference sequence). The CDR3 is CASSTPDGNTRELFF. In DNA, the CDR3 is TGTGCCAGCAGCACCCCGGACGGGAACACCCGGGAGCTGTTTTTT. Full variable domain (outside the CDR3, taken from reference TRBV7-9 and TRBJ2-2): DTGVSQNPRHKITKRGQNVTFRCDPISEHNRLYWYRQTLGQGPEFLTYFQNEAQLEKSRLLSDRFSAERPKGSFSTLEIQRTEQGDSAMYLCASSTPDGNTRELFFGEGSRLTVL.

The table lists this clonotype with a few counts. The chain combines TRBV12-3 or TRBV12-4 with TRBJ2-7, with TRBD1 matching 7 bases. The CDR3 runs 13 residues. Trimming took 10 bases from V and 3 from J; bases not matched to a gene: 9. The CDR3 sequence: CAIAGTAYYEQYF. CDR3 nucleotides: TGTGCCATCGCCGGGACAGCGTACTACGAGCAGTACTTC.

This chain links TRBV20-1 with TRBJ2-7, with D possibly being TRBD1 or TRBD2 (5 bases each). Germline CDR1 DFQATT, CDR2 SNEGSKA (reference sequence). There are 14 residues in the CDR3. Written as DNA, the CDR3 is TGCAATACTAAAACCGGGACGAGCTCCTACGAGCAGTACTTC. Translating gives CNTKTGTSSYEQYF.